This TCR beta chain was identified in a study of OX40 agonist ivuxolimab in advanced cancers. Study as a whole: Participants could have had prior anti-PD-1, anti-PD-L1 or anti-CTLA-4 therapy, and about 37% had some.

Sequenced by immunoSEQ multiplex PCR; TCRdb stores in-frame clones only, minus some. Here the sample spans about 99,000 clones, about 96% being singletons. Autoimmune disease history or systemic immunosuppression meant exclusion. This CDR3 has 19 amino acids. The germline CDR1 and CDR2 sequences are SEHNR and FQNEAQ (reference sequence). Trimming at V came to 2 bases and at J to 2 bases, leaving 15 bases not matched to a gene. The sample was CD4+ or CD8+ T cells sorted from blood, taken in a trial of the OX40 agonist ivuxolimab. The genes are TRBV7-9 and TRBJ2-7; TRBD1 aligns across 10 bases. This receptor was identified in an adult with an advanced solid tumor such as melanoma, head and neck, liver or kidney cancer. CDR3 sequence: CASSLPNHPDRGDTYEQYF. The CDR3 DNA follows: TGTGCCAGCAGCTTACCTAACCACCCGGACAGGGGGGATACCTACGAGCAGTACTTC. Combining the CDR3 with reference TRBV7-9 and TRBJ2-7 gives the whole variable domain DTGVSQNPRHKITKRGQNVTFRCDPISEHNRLYWYRQTLGQGPEFLTYFQNEAQLEKSRLLSDRFSAERPKGSFSTLEIQRTEQGDSAMYLCASSLPNHPDRGDTYEQYFGPGTRLTVT.